This T cell receptor (beta chain) was profiled in a study of human thymus T cells. Study findings and constraints: Related work found strong thymic repertoire overlap between unrelated individuals. Thymic and blood repertoires appeared to show biased V and J gene usage.

A note on this clone: Its matching antigen is unknown.

CDR3 size: 13 residues. With 7 bases clipped from V and 1 base from J, the junction kept 3 bases outside the gene matches. The germline gives CDR1 SQVTM, CDR2 ANQGSEA. Measured with immunoSEQ multiplex PCR; TCRdb has only the in-frame clones, and not every one. The sample lists 60,000 to 75,000 clones, 90% to 95% seen once, with 0.03% to 0.035% in the top ten. Obtained as resections during corrective heart surgery, the thymus tissue was then studied. Healthy Finnish infants undergoing corrective surgery for congenital heart defects were used as donors. The sequence was obtained from a girl under three years old with a congenital heart defect but otherwise immunologically healthy. The chain is built from TRBV29-1 and TRBJ1-2; TRBD1 matches at 10 bases. What was sequenced was thymus tissue. For the CDR3, the DNA is TGCAGCGCCCGGACAGGGGGTAACTATGGCTACACCTTC. It translates to CSARTGGNYGYTF.